This note documents a single T cell receptor (beta chain) sequence. The antigen remains undetermined. From the 5' RACE reads, TCRdb lists one entry per CDR3 protein and no DNA. The table lists more than 250,000 distinct CDR3 sequences, with 0.39% in the top ten. This entry is derived from a study of T cells expressing NK-cell markers. At the level of the study: Just one sequenced donor of eight was HCMV-seronegative, while seven were seropositive. Study results and caveats: Expanded clones of NKG2C+ T cells had an unclear HCMV specificity. Among several donors, these clonotypes also ranked first in the CD3+CD56-NKG2C+ fraction. Dominant NKG2C+ clonotypes made up about 1.0-7.0% of CD8+ T cells in 5 or 6 donors.

The source material was blood T cells: a sorted CD56 or NKG2C T cell subset, CD4+ or CD8+ T cells, or bulk PBMC T cells (not recorded which). The sequence was collected from a man between 18 and 35 years old in good health.

CDR3 region: CATRKLAGGDTQYF. The genes are TRBV3-1 and TRBJ2-3; the TCRdb D gene call, TRBD2, has no DNA to confirm it. Germline lookup yields CDR1 LGHDT and CDR2 YNNKEL (reference sequence). The length of the CDR3 is 14 residues.